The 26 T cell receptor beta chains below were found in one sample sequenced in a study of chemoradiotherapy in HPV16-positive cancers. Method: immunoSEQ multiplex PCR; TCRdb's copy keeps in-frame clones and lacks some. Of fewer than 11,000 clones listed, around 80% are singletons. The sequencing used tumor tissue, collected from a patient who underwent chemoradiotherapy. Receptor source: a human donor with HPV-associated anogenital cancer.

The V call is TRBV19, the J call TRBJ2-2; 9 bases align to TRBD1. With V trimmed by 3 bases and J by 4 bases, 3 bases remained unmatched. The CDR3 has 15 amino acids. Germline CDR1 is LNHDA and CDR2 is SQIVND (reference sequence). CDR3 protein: CASSIGTGSTGELFF. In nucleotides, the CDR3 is TGTGCCAGTAGTATCGGGACAGGGTCCACCGGGGAGCTGTTTTTT.

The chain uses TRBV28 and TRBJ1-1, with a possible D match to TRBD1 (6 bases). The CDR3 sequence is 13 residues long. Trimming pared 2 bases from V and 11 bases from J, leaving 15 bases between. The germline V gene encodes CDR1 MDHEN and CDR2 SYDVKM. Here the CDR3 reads CASSLGGGHWAFF. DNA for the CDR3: TGTGCCAGCAGTTTAGGGGGGGGGCACTGGGCTTTCTTT.

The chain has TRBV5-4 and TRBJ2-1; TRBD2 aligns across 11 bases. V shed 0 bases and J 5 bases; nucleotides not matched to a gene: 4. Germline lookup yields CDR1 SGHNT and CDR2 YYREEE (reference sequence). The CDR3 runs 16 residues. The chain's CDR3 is CASSLEGLAVNNEQFF. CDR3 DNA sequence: TGTGCCAGCAGCTTGGAGGGACTAGCGGTGAACAATGAGCAGTTCTTC.

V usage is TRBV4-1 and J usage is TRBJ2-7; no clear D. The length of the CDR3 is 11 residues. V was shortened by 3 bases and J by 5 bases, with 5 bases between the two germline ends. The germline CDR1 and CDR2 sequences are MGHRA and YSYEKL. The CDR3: CASSHMHEQYF. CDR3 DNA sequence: TGCGCCAGCAGCCATATGCACGAGCAGTACTTC.

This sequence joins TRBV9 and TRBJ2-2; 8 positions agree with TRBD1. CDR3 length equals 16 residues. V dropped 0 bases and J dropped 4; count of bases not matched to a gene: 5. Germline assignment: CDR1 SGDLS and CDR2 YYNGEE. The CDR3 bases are TGTGCCAGCAGCGTAGCAAAGGGGACAGGCACCGGGGAGCTGTTTTTT. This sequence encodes CASSVAKGTGTGELFF.

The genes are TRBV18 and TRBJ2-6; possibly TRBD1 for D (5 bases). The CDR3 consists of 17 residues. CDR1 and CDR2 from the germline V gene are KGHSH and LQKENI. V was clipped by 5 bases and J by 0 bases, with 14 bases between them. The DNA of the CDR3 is TGTGCCAGCTCAACATATACAGGCATCTCTGGGGCCAACGTCCTGACTTTC. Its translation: CASSTYTGISGANVLTF.

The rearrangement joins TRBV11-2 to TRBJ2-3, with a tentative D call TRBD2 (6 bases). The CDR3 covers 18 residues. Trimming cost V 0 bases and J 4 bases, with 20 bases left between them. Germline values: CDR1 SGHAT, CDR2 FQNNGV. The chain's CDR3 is CASSLDARRGGAADTQYF. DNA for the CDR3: TGTGCCAGCAGCTTAGATGCGCGGCGGGGCGGGGCGGCAGATACGCAGTATTTT.

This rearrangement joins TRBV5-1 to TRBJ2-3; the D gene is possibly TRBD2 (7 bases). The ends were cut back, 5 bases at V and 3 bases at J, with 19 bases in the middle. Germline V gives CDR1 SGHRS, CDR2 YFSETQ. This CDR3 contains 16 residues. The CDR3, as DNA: TGCGCCAGCAGGCTTCTTATAGGGGGGGGAACAGATACGCAGTATTTT. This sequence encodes CASRLLIGGGTDTQYF.

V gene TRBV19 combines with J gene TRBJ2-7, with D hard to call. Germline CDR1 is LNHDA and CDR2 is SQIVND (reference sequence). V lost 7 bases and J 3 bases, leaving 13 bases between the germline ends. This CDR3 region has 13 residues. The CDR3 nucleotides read TGTGCCAGTACCCCGAGGAACGGCTACGAGCAGTACTTC. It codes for CASTPRNGYEQYF.

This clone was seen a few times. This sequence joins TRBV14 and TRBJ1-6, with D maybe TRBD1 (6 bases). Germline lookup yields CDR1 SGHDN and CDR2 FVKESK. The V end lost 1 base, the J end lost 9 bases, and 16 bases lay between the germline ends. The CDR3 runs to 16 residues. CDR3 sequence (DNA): TGTGCCAGCAGCCAAGGCCGGACAGCCTGGGGTTCACCCCTCCACTTT. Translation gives CASSQGRTAWGSPLHF.

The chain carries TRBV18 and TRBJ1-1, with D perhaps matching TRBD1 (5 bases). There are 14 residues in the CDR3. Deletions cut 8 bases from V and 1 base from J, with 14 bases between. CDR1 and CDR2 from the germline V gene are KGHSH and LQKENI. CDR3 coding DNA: TGTGCCAGCCGACCGGTAACAGGGAACACTGAAGCTTTCTTT. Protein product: CASRPVTGNTEAFF. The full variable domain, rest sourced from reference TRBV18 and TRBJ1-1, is NAGVMQNPRHLVRRRGQEARLRCSPMKGHSHVYWYRQLPEEGLKFMVYLQKENIIDESGMPKERFSAEFPKEGPSILRIQQVVRGDSAAYFCASRPVTGNTEAFFGQGTRLTVV.

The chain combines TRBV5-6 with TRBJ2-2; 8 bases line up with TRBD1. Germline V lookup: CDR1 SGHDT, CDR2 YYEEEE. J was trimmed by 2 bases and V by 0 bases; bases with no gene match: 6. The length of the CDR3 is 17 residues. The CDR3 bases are TGTGCCAGCAGCTTGGGGGGGACAGGTCTCAACACCGGGGAGCTGTTTTTT. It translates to CASSLGGTGLNTGELFF.

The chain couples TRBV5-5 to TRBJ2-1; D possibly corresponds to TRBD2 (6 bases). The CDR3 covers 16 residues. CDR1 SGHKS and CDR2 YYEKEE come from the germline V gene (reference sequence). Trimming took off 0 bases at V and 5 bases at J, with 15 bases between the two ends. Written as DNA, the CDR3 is TGTGCCAGCAGCTTGGGAACCCGGGGGAGTAACAATGAGCAGTTCTTC. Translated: CASSLGTRGSNNEQFF.

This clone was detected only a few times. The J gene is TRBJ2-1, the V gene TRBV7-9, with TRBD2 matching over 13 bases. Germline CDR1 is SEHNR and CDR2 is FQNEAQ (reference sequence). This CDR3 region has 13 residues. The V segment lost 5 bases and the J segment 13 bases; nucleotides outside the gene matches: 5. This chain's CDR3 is CASSPGTSGIQFF. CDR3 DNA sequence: TGTGCCAGCAGCCCCGGGACTAGCGGGATTCAGTTCTTC.

The CDR3 reads CSLVFGETQYF. The CDR3 coding sequence is TGCAGTCTCGTGTTCGGCGAGACCCAGTACTTC. The chain has TRBV29-1 and TRBJ2-5; D is uncertain. From germline, CDR1 is SQVTM and CDR2 ANQGSEA. The CDR3 consists of 11 residues.

CDR3 DNA sequence: TGCGCCAGCAGCTTCTGGACAGGGACCAACTATGGCTACACCTTC. Translation gives CASSFWTGTNYGYTF. The chain uses TRBV5-1 and TRBJ1-2; 8 nucleotides agree with TRBD1. The CDR3 loop spans 15 amino acids. Trimming removed 2 bases from V and 2 bases from J; junction bases left unmatched: 5. Per the germline V gene, CDR1 is SGHRS and CDR2 is YFSETQ.

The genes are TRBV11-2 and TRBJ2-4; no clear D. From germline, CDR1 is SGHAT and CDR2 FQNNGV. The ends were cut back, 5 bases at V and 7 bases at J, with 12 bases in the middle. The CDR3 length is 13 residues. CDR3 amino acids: CASSADGSNIQYF. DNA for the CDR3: TGTGCCAGCAGCGCGGACGGATCTAACATTCAGTACTTC. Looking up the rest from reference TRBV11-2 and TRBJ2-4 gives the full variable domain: EAGVAQSPRYKIIEKRQSVAFWCNPISGHATLYWYQQILGQGPKLLIQFQNNGVVDDSQLPKDRFSAERLKGVDSTLKIQPAKLEDSAVYLCASSADGSNIQYFGAGTRLSVL.

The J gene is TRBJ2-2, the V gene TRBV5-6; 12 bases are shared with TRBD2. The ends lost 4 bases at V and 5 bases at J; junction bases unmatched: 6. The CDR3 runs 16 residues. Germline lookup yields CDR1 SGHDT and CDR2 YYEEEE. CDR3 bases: TGTGCCAGCAGCCTCGGGACTAGCGGGTTAACCGGGGAGCTGTTTTTT. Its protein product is CASSLGTSGLTGELFF.

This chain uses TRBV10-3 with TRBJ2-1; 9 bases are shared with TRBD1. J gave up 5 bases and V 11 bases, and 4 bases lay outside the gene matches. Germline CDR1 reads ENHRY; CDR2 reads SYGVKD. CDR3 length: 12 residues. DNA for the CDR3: TGTGCCGTACAGGGGGCAAACAATGAGCAGTTCTTC. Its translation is CAVQGANNEQFF.

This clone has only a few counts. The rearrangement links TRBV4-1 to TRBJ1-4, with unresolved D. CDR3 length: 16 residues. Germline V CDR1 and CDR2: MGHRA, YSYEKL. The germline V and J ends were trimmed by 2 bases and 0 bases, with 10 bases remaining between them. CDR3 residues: CASSQTVPATNEKLFF. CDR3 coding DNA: TGCGCCAGCAGCCAAACAGTCCCGGCAACTAATGAAAAACTGTTTTTT.

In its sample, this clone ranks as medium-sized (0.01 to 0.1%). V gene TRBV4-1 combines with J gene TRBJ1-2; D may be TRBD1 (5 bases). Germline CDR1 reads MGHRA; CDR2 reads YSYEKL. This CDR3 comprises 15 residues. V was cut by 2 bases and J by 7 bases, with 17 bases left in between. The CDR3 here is CASSQQQVGDLGYTF. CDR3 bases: TGCGCCAGCAGCCAACAACAGGTGGGGGACCTTGGCTACACCTTC.

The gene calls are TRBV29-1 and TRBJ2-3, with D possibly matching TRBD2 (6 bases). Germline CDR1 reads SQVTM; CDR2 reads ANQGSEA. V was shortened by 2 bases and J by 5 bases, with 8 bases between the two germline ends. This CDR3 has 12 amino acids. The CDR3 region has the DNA TGCAGCGTTGAAATGGGGGGAGATACGCAGTATTTT. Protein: CSVEMGGDTQYF.

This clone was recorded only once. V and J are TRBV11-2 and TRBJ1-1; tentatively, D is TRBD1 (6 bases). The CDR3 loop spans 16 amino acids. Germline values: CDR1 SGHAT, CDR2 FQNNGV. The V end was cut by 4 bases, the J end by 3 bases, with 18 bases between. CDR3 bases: TGTGCCAGCAGCTACAATCAGGGGAAGATATACACTGAAGCTTTCTTT. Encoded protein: CASSYNQGKIYTEAFF.

CDR3 coding DNA: TGTGCCAGCACCTTAGGACGGAGCTTAGCCTACGAGCAGTACTTC. It specifies CASTLGRSLAYEQYF. This rearrangement joins TRBV6-6 to TRBJ2-7; D unclear. This CDR3 contains 15 residues. V was shortened by 7 bases and J by 2 bases, with 18 bases between the two germline ends. The germline CDR1 and CDR2 sequences are MNHNY and SVGAGI (reference sequence).

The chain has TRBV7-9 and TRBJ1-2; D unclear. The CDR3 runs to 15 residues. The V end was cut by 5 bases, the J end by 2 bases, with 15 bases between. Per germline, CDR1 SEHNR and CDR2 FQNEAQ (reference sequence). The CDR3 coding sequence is TGTGCCAGCAGCAGCACCCGGGGTGCAAACTATGGCTACACCTTC. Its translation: CASSSTRGANYGYTF.

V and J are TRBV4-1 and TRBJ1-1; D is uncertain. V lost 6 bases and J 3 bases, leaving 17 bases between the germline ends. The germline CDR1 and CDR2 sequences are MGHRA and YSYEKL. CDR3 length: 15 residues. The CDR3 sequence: CASRYDLGMDTEAFF. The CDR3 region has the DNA TGCGCCAGCAGATATGATCTGGGCATGGACACTGAAGCTTTCTTT.